The 10 T cell receptor beta chains listed next were all sequenced from one sample in a study of cytomegalovirus exposure and HLA in healthy donors (TCRdb year 2017). The library was prepared using the immunoSEQ multiplex PCR assay. A mixture of 60 forward primers for TCR Vbeta segments and 13 reverse primers for TCR Jbeta segments was used in the multiplex PCR. TCRdb mirrors the immuneACCESS table, restricted to in-frame sequences. Some clones are absent from its copies; in checked studies, under half trace to an unresolved V gene, and the reason for the others is unknown. The sample data list about 150,000 clones, and about 82% of these were observed just once. The ten largest clones represent around 5% of the sample. Sequencing was carried out using PBMCs. Every receptor here comes from a man aged 25 to 40 in good health.

V usage is TRBV5-1 and J usage is TRBJ1-4; 7 bases are shared with TRBD1. V shed 3 bases and J 4 bases; nucleotides not matched to a gene: 6. Germline-derived CDR1 and CDR2 are SGHRS and YFSETQ. This CDR3 comprises 15 residues. The CDR3 sequence: CASSWMTGFNEKLFF. In DNA form, the CDR3 reads TGCGCCAGCAGCTGGATGACAGGGTTTAATGAAAAACTGTTTTTT.

CDR3 coding DNA: TGTGCCAGCAGTTTAAATTTCGGACAGGGGGAGGACTACGAGCAGTACTTC. This translates into CASSLNFGQGEDYEQYF. This sequence joins TRBV28 and TRBJ2-7; TRBD1 matches 10 bases. The CDR3 extends over 17 amino acids. Germline CDR1 is MDHEN and CDR2 is SYDVKM. V lost 2 bases and J lost 3; bases outside the gene matches: 10.

This chain joins TRBV15 and TRBJ2-7; 8 bases are a match to TRBD2. This CDR3 spans 16 amino acids. In germline, CDR1 is LNHNV, CDR2 YYDKDF (reference sequence). The V gene end was trimmed by 3 bases and the J gene end by 4 bases; junction bases not matched to a gene: 11. The CDR3 DNA reads TGTGCCACCAGCAGGAGGGGATCGGGAGGGTTTTACGAGCAGTACTTC. It yields the protein CATSRRGSGGFYEQYF.

The gene calls are TRBV4-1 and TRBJ1-1; D ambiguous. The V end lost 1 base, the J end lost 2 bases, and 11 bases lay between the germline ends. The CDR3 totals 15 residues. Germline-derived CDR1 and CDR2 are MGHRA and YSYEKL. CDR3 region: CASSQGTRRNTEAFF. CDR3 DNA sequence: TGCGCCAGCAGCCAAGGTACCAGAAGAAACACTGAAGCTTTCTTT.

The table lists this clone with a few counts. The J gene is TRBJ1-4, the V gene TRBV7-9; possibly TRBD1 for D (6 bases). The V end was cut by 5 bases, the J end by 7 bases, with 11 bases between. Germline V CDR1 and CDR2: SEHNR, FQNEAQ (reference sequence). The CDR3 contains 13 residues. CDR3 sequence (DNA): TGTGCCAGCAGCGCCTCAGGGGCTGAAAAACTGTTTTTT. Its translation: CASSASGAEKLFF.

V gene TRBV29-1 combines with J gene TRBJ2-7, with D hard to call. The CDR3 covers 12 residues. Germline V gene sequence: CDR1 SQVTM, CDR2 ANQGSEA. V was cut by 2 bases and J by 2 bases, with 7 bases left in between. The CDR3 bases are TGCAGCGTTGAAACTACGACCTACGAGCAGTACTTC. This gives the protein CSVETTTYEQYF.

There are a few counts of this clone. V is TRBV7-2 and J is TRBJ2-7; D gene ambiguous. This CDR3 has 15 amino acids. The V end lost 5 bases, the J end lost 3 bases, and 17 bases lay between the germline ends. Germline values: CDR1 SGHTA, CDR2 FQGNSA. CDR3 nucleotide sequence: TGTGCCAGCAGCCTCCAGACCGGAGAAGGCTACGAGCAGTACTTC. Translating gives CASSLQTGEGYEQYF. The variable domain in full, with the rest retrieved from reference TRBV7-2 and TRBJ2-7, is GAGVSQSPSNKVTEKGKDVELRCDPISGHTALYWYRQSLGQGLEFLIYFQGNSAPDKSGLPSDRFSAERTGGSVSTLTIQRTQQEDSAVYLCASSLQTGEGYEQYFGPGTRLTVT.

The rearrangement joins TRBV7-9 to TRBJ1-3; D is uncertain. V was trimmed by 5 bases and J by 2 bases, leaving 10 bases between them. The CDR3 spans 14 residues. From germline, CDR1 is SEHNR and CDR2 FQNEAQ (reference sequence). The CDR3, as DNA: TGTGCCAGCAGCCCCTGGGGAGCTGGAAACACCATATATTTT. This codes for CASSPWGAGNTIYF.

The CDR3 nucleotides are TGTGCCAGCAGCTTACAGGGGATGACCTACGAGCAGTACTTC. It translates to CASSLQGMTYEQYF. The chain joins TRBV7-2 to TRBJ2-7; maybe TRBD1 (6 bases). This CDR3 is built from 14 residues. Trimming removed 2 bases at V and 2 bases at J, with 10 bases between. Germline CDR1 SGHTA, CDR2 FQGNSA.

A single count supports this clone. An end of the junction does not agree with germline; a read error may underlie this. This sequence joins TRBV7-9 and TRBJ2-5; D is possibly TRBD2 (5 bases). The CDR3 runs 13 residues. CDR1 and CDR2 from the germline V gene are SEHNR and FQNEAQ (reference sequence). CDR3 amino acids: CSSSLAGEETQYF. As DNA, the CDR3 is TGTTCCAGCAGCCTAGCCGGAGAAGAGACCCAGTACTTC.